This T cell receptor (beta chain) was recorded in a study of blood T cell repertoires in COVID-19. Background on the study: Samples taken during acute and convalescent COVID-19 were collected in the United States, Italy and Spain.

This clone has just a few counts. The CDR3 runs to 13 residues. Germline CDR1 MNHEY, CDR2 SMNVEV (reference sequence). The V end was cut by 6 bases, the J end by 5 bases, with 13 bases between. The data were produced by immunoSEQ multiplex PCR, yet TCRdb's version contains in-frame clones alone and is incomplete. This table holds fewer than 500,000 clones, roughly 90% found once. The sample consisted of peripheral blood. The chain carries TRBV27 and TRBJ1-1; no firm D call. The TCR was taken from a woman in her thirties with active or convalescent COVID-19. The CDR3 is CASREARNTEAFF. CDR3 in DNA: TGTGCCAGCAGGGAGGCGAGGAATACTGAAGCTTTCTTT.